This TCR beta chain originates from a study of blood T cell repertoires in COVID-19. Turning to the study itself: The United States, Italy and Spain were the sources of the acute and convalescent COVID-19 samples. T cells, B-cell-depleted T cells, or PBMCs provided the cDNA or gDNA that served as material.

The CDR3 length is 18 residues. Original data processing: Reference gene primer amplification yielded estimated nucleated cell counts. Profiled with immunoSEQ multiplex PCR; TCRdb holds only in-frame clones, not every one. V and J calls and clone size are given by that table; D and trimming were obtained from the DNA. The table lists tens of thousands of clones, 80% to 90% of them singletons. Sequences were obtained from peripheral blood. The TCR sequence derives from a man older than 75 with acute or convalescent COVID-19. This rearrangement joins TRBV12-2 to TRBJ1-6. TRBV12-2 is termed a pseudogene. CDR3 bases: TGTGCAAGTCCCTCCCGGGGGGGGCGCAGAGTAATCGATTCACCCCTCCACTTT. This gives the protein CASPSRGGRRVIDSPLHF.